This TCR beta chain was profiled in a study of glioma-infiltrating T cells. General observations from the study: Non-neoplastic patients had below-expected tissue-blood divergence, while all gliomas exceeded expectation. Only very few CDR3 sequences appeared in both tissue and blood.

Of note for this clonotype: What it binds is unknown.

Germline CDR1 is MNHNS and CDR2 is SASEGT. The CDR3 sequence is 15 residues long. The V end was cut by 5 bases, the J end by 0 bases, with 8 bases between. Amplification of TCR alpha and beta CDR3 regions from RNA used iRepertoire nested multiplex PCR. TCRdb used MiXCR to reprocess the multiplex PCR reads, holding one entry per CDR3 protein. The data contain roughly 100,000 distinct CDR3 sequences, around 30% of them seen just once; the ten biggest clones take up around 40%. This TCR derives from a human donor with low-grade glioma or glioblastoma, undergoing nonglioma brain surgery, or in good health (not recorded which). Sequencing was performed on glioma tissue, nonneoplastic brain tissue, or PBMCs (not recorded which). V and J are TRBV6-1 and TRBJ2-6; D is undetermined. CDR3 sequence: CASSFVRSGANVLTF. In nucleotides, the CDR3 is TGTGCCAGCAGTTTTGTCCGCTCTGGGGCCAACGTCCTGACTTTC.